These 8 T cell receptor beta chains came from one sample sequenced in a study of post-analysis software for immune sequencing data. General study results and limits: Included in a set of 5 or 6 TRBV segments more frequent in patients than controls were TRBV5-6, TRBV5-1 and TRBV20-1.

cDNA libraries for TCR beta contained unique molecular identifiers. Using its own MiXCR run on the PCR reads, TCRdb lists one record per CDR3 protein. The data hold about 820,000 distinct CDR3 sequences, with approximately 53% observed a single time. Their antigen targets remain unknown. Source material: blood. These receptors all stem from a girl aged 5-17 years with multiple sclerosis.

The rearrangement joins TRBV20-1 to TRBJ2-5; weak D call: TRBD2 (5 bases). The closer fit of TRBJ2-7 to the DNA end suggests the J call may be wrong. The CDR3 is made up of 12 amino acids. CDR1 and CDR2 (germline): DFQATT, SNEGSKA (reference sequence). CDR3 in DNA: TGCAGTGCCCCGTACGGGAACTACGAGCAGTACTTC. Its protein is CSAPYGNYEQYF.

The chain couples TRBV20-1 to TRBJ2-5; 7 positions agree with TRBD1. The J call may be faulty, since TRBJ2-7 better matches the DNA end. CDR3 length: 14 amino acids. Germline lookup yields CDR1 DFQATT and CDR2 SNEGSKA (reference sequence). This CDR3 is CSSDLQGLGYEQYF. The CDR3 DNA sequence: TGCAGTTCGGACCTACAGGGGCTTGGGTACGAGCAGTACTTC.

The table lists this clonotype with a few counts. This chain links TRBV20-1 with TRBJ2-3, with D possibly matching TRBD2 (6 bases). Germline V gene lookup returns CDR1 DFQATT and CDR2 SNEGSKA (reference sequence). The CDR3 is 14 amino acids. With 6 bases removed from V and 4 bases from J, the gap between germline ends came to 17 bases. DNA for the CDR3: TGCAGTGCCGCGTCTGCGGGGAGCGCAGATACGCAGTATTTT. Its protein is CSAASAGSADTQYF.

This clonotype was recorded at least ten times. In nucleotides, the CDR3 is TGCAGTATTCCAGGGGGGATCGGAGAGACCCAGTACTTC. It specifies CSIPGGIGETQYF. The chain has TRBV20-1 and TRBJ2-5; possibly TRBD1 for D (7 bases). Germline V lookup: CDR1 DFQATT, CDR2 SNEGSKA (reference sequence). The CDR3 has 13 residues. V was clipped by 8 bases and J by 4 bases, with 17 bases between them.

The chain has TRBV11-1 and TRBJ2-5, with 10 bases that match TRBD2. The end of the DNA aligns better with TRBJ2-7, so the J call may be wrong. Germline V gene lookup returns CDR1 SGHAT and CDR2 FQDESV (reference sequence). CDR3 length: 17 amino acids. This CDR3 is CASSPFGRLAGVNEQYF. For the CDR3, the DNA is TGTGCCAGCAGCCCGTTCGGCCGGCTAGCGGGAGTCAACGAGCAGTACTTC.

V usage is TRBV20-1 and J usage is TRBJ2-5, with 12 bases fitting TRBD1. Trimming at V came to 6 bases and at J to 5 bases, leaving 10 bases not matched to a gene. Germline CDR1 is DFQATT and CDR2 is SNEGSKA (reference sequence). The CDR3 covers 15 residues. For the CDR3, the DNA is TGCAGTGCCATCGGGACAGGGGGCGCCGGGGAGACCCAGTACTTC. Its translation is CSAIGTGGAGETQYF.

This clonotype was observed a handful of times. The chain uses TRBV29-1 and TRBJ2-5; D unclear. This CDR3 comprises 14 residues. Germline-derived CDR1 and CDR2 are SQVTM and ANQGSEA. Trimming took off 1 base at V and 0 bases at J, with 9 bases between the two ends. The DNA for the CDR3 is TGCAGCGTTGAAGGGCCGACGCACCAAGAGACCCAGTACTTC. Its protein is CSVEGPTHQETQYF.

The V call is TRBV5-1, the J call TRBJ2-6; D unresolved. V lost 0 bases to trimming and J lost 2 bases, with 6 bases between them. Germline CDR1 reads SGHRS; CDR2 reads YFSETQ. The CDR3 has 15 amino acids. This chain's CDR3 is CASSLGPAGANVLTF. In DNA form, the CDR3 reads TGCGCCAGCAGCTTGGGGCCGGCTGGGGCCAACGTCCTGACTTTC.